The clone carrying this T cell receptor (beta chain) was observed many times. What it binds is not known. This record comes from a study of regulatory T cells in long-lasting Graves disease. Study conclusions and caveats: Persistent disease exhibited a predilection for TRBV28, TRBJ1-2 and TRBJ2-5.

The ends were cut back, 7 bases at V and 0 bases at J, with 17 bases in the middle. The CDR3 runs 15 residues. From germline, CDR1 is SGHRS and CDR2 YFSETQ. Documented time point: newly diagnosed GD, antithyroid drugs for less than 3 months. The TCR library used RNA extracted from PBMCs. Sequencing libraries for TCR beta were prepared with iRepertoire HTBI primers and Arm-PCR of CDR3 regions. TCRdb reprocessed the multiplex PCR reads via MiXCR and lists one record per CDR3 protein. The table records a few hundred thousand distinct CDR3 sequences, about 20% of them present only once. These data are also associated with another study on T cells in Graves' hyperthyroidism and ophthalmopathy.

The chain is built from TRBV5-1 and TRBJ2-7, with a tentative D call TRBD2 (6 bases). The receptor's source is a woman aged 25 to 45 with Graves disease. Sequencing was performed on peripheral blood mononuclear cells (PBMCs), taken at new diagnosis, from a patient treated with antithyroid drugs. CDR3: CASADTGVSSYEQYF. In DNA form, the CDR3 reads TGCGCCAGCGCGGATACGGGGGTTAGCTCCTACGAGCAGTACTTC. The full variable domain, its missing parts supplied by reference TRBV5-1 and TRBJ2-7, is KAGVTQTPRYLIKTRGQQVTLSCSPISGHRSVSWYQQTPGQGLQFLFEYFSETQRNKGNFPGRFSGRQFSNSRSEMNVSTLELGDSALYLCASADTGVSSYEQYFGPGTRLTVT.